This TCR beta chain was recorded in a study of cytomegalovirus exposure and HLA in healthy donors. PCR amplification relied on 60 Vbeta primers (plus 13 Jbeta primers). This table comes from immunoSEQ multiplex PCR, and its TCRdb copy is limited to in-frame clones, with some not included. The sample carries about 200,000 clones, around 73% recorded once. This receptor was identified in a young woman in good health and CMV-seronegative. Sequenced material: PBMCs.

CDR3 coding DNA: TGTGCCAGCCGGACAGGGGTCACAGATACGCAGTATTTT. This sequence encodes CASRTGVTDTQYF. V usage is TRBV5-6 and J usage is TRBJ2-3, with 9 nucleotides matching TRBD1. There are 13 residues in the CDR3. Trimming removed 7 bases from V and 2 bases from J; junction bases left unmatched: 2. The V gene's germline CDR1 is SGHDT and CDR2 YYEEEE.